This is a list of T cell receptor beta chains from one sample in a study of shared clonotypes between healthy human individuals. The repertoire was sequenced with immunoSEQ multiplex PCR; TCRdb's copy has only in-frame clones and lacks some. The table lists about 2.3 million clones, approximately 95% of them singletons. Sequencing was done on a sample of naive CD4+ T cells from PBMCs. The source is a man younger than 30 in good health. Some clones in this sample may be carry-over from other donors' samples. Both conserved end residues are part of each CDR3. A D gene is named only where the DNA matches it firmly. A clone size is listed for some rows: how often the clone was seen (once, few, many), or a class if it is expanded.

v_gene	d_gene	abundance	j_gene	CDR3aa	CDR3nt
TRBV6-5	-	-	TRBJ1-4	CASSSGYWATNEKLFF	TGTGCCAGCAGTTCGGGCTACTGGGCAACTAATGAAAAACTGTTTTTT
TRBV30	TRBD1	once	TRBJ2-6	CAWSGDRVDSGANVLTF	TGTGCCTGGAGTGGGGACAGGGTCGATTCGGGGGCCAACGTCCTGACTTTC
TRBV29-1	-	-	TRBJ1-1	CSARVFGTEAFF	TGCAGCGCCAGGGTTTTTGGCACTGAAGCTTTCTTT
TRBV6-1	-	-	TRBJ1-2	CASTPRWGADYGYTF	TGTGCCAGCACCCCCAGGTGGGGGGCGGACTATGGCTACACCTTC
TRBV9	-	-	TRBJ2-7	CASSVGLEYEQYF	TGTGCCAGCAGCGTAGGTTTAGAATACGAGCAGTACTTC
TRBV5-6	TRBD2	-	TRBJ2-2	CASSSLAGGPPGELFF	TGTGCCAGCAGCTCGCTAGCGGGAGGGCCCCCCGGGGAGCTGTTTTTT
TRBV2	-	few	TRBJ1-1	CASSFTGNTEAFF	TGTGCCAGCAGTTTTACAGGGAACACTGAAGCTTTCTTT
TRBV4-3	-	-	TRBJ1-1	CASSQDARLGTEAFF	TGCGCCAGCAGCCAAGATGCTCGGCTTGGCACTGAAGCTTTCTTT
TRBV2	TRBD2	-	TRBJ2-3	CASSESGTGTDTQYF	TGTGCCAGCAGTGAAAGCGGGACGGGCACAGATACGCAGTATTTT
TRBV28	TRBD1	-	TRBJ1-1	CASSVDRPEAFF	TGTGCCAGCAGTGTGGACAGGCCTGAAGCTTTCTTT
TRBV9	-	-	TRBJ1-1	CASSPTTVNTEAFF	TGTGCCAGCAGCCCAACGACAGTGAACACTGAAGCTTTCTTT
TRBV28	TRBD2	-	TRBJ2-5	CASSFGASGRVGETQYF	TGTGCCAGCAGTTTTGGGGCTAGCGGGAGGGTTGGAGAGACCCAGTACTTC
TRBV28	-	-	TRBJ1-5	CASSSGSYSNQPQHF	TGTGCCAGCAGCTCCGGGAGTTATAGCAATCAGCCCCAGCATTTT
TRBV28	-	-	TRBJ1-2	CASSTGRGRTLYGYTF	TGTGCCAGCAGCACCGGTCGGGGGCGGACTCTCTATGGCTACACCTTC
TRBV11-1	-	-	TRBJ2-3	CASSLGIWYVTDTQYF	TGTGCCAGCAGCTTAGGTATATGGTACGTCACAGATACGCAGTATTTT
TRBV5-1	TRBD1	few	TRBJ1-1	CASSLVPGQGNAFF	TGCGCCAGCAGCTTGGTCCCGGGACAGGGGAACGCTTTCTTT
TRBV5-1	-	-	TRBJ2-5	CASSLGSQYQETQYF	TGCGCCAGCAGCTTGGGGAGCCAGTACCAAGAGACCCAGTACTTC
TRBV21-1	-	once	TRBJ2-5	CASSKWCAETQYF	TGTGCCAGCAGCAAGTGGTGTGCAGAGACCCAGTACTTC
TRBV10-3	-	-	TRBJ2-2	CAISESKAGTGELFF	TGTGCCATCAGTGAGTCGAAGGCAGGCACCGGGGAGCTGTTTTTT
TRBV4-3	-	-	TRBJ2-3	CASSQGSGATTDTQYF	TGCGCCAGCAGCCAAGGGTCGGGGGCTACTACAGATACGCAGTATTTT
TRBV5-1	-	once	TRBJ2-7	CASSLSGTVSYEQYF	TGCGCCAGCAGCTTGTCCGGGACGGTGTCCTACGAGCAGTACTTC
TRBV6-5	-	-	TRBJ1-1	CASRTGGWAFF	TGTGCCAGCAGAACAGGTGGCTGGGCTTTCTTT
TRBV7-2	-	-	TRBJ1-1	CASSLGAGPMNTEAFF	TGTGCCAGCAGCTTAGGTGCAGGACCAATGAACACTGAAGCTTTCTTT
TRBV6-6	-	-	TRBJ2-7	CASSYSAGEQYF	TGTGCCAGCAGTTACTCTGCGGGCGAGCAGTACTTC
TRBV19	-	-	TRBJ2-1	CASSAPGPLNEQFF	TGTGCCAGTAGTGCACCGGGACCTTTAAATGAGCAGTTCTTC
TRBV28	TRBD1	-	TRBJ1-1	CASSPYLTGGTEAFF	TGTGCCAGCAGTCCTTATTTGACAGGGGGCACTGAAGCTTTCTTT
TRBV7-2	-	few	TRBJ1-3	CATQRDSAGGGNTIYF	TGTGCCACCCAGAGAGACAGCGCCGGTGGCGGAAACACCATATATTTT
TRBV19	-	-	TRBJ1-5	CASSLTAYSNQPQHF	TGTGCCAGTAGCCTGACAGCTTATAGCAATCAGCCCCAGCATTTT
TRBV5-5	-	-	TRBJ2-1	CASTPQGNEQFF	TGTGCCAGCACCCCTCAAGGGAATGAGCAGTTCTTC
TRBV9	-	-	TRBJ1-4	CASSVRSGNEKLFF	TGTGCCAGCAGCGTACGAAGCGGTAATGAAAAACTGTTTTTT
TRBV7-3	-	-	TRBJ2-2	CASSLTGTYNTGELFF	TGTGCCAGCAGCTTAACCGGGACCTATAACACCGGGGAGCTGTTTTTT
TRBV4-1	-	-	TRBJ2-3	CASSTSAGTREYF	TGCGCCAGCAGCACCTCCGCCGGGACAAGGGAGTATTTT
TRBV7-9	TRBD2	-	TRBJ2-3	CASSQRLASNTDTQYF	TGTGCCAGCAGCCAGAGACTAGCGAGCAATACAGATACGCAGTATTTT
TRBV28	-	-	TRBJ1-1	CASSWAAGDLNTEAFF	TGTGCCAGCAGTTGGGCGGCAGGGGATCTGAACACTGAAGCTTTCTTT
TRBV7-2	-	-	TRBJ1-3	CASSSDGFSGNTIYF	TGTGCCAGCAGCTCGGACGGCTTCTCTGGAAACACCATATATTTT
TRBV5-1	-	-	TRBJ2-1	CASSLAPIRGDEQFF	TGCGCCAGCAGCTTGGCCCCGATAAGGGGTGATGAGCAGTTCTTC
TRBV10-3	-	-	TRBJ2-2	CAIKGANTGELFF	TGTGCCATCAAAGGTGCGAACACCGGGGAGCTGTTTTTT
TRBV28	-	-	TRBJ1-1	CASSLSYRGGPGEAFF	TGTGCCAGCAGTTTATCTTACCGGGGGGGCCCGGGTGAAGCTTTCTTT
TRBV28	TRBD1	-	TRBJ2-7	CASSTGGYEQYF	TGTGCCAGCAGTACAGGGGGCTACGAGCAGTACTTC
TRBV28	-	-	TRBJ2-1	CASKARYNEQFF	TGTGCCAGCAAGGCTAGATACAATGAGCAGTTCTTC
TRBV5-6	TRBD1	-	TRBJ1-1	CASSGSGTGVAEAFF	TGTGCCAGCAGCGGGTCCGGGACAGGGGTGGCTGAAGCTTTCTTT
TRBV28	-	-	TRBJ1-4	CASSLVGIGNEKLFF	TGTGCCAGCAGTTTAGTCGGGATAGGGAATGAAAAACTGTTTTTT
TRBV28	-	-	TRBJ2-1	CASSSRAGSLYNEQFF	TGTGCCAGCAGCTCTCGGGCGGGTTCACTCTACAATGAGCAGTTCTTC
TRBV11-2	TRBD2	once	TRBJ2-1	CASSLSSGTYNEQFF	TGTGCCAGCAGCTTAAGTAGCGGGACCTACAATGAGCAGTTCTTC
TRBV6-1	-	-	TRBJ1-2	CASSDFRGVRHGYTF	TGTGCCAGCAGTGATTTTAGAGGGGTTCGACATGGCTACACCTTC
TRBV18	-	few	TRBJ1-2	CASSPREIRYTF	TGTGCCAGCTCACCACGAGAGATACGCTACACCTTC
TRBV19	-	-	TRBJ1-1	CASSIGLTETVEAFF	TGTGCCAGTAGTATAGGGTTGACCGAGACGGTTGAAGCTTTCTTT
TRBV7-2	-	-	TRBJ1-2	CASSLEGQRDGYTF	TGTGCCAGCAGCTTAGAGGGGCAGAGAGATGGCTACACCTTC
TRBV7-2	-	-	TRBJ2-1	CASSAPGTRNEQFF	TGTGCCAGCAGCGCTCCCGGGACTCGCAATGAGCAGTTCTTC
TRBV27	-	-	TRBJ1-1	CASSLYASGRAEAFF	TGTGCCAGCAGTTTATATGCTTCCGGACGGGCTGAAGCTTTCTTT
TRBV25-1	-	-	TRBJ2-2	CASTQGAGNTGELFF	TGTGCCAGCACCCAAGGGGCAGGGAACACCGGGGAGCTGTTTTTT
TRBV7-9	-	-	TRBJ1-1	CASSFLWSTEAFF	TGTGCCAGCAGCTTTTTATGGAGCACTGAAGCTTTCTTT
TRBV5-1	-	-	TRBJ1-2	CASSDPMGGYTF	TGCGCCAGCAGCGACCCTATGGGAGGCTACACCTTC
TRBV19	-	once	TRBJ1-5	CASSIVAGIGQPQHF	TGTGCCAGTAGTATAGTGGCGGGGATTGGTCAGCCCCAGCATTTT
TRBV19	-	-	TRBJ2-1	CASSPPGGGNNEQFF	TGTGCCAGTAGTCCCCCCGGGGGAGGTAACAATGAGCAGTTCTTC
TRBV19	-	-	TRBJ2-6	CASSILSSSGANVLTF	TGTGCCAGTAGTATACTCAGTTCCTCTGGGGCCAACGTCCTGACTTTC